The source of this T cell receptor (beta chain) is a study of patients and donors after allogeneic stem cell transplantation. TCRdb redid the calling of the RT-PCR reads with MiXCR, one entry per CDR3 protein. The sample has about a million distinct CDR3 sequences, roughly 18% seen once. Trimming took off 4 bases at V and 5 bases at J, with 11 bases between the two ends. The CDR3 is made up of 13 amino acids. The germline CDR1 and CDR2 sequences are SEHNR and FQNEAQ (reference sequence). Sample: blood, either unsorted or a sorted T cell fraction (not recorded which). The chain employs TRBV7-9 and TRBJ2-5; D is ambiguous. This TCR derives from a human donor who was either an allogeneic HSCT recipient or a stem cell or donor lymphocyte infusion donor (not recorded which). It is not recorded whose cells these are; they may come from a transplant donor. Here the CDR3 reads CASSCRRRETQYF. The CDR3 region has the DNA TGTGCCAGCAGCTGTAGGCGGCGGGAGACCCAGTACTTC.